This T cell receptor (beta chain) comes out of a study of spatial heterogeneity in lung cancer. Study outcomes and limitations: Coverage of tumor T cells, by estimate, reached approximately 7% for alpha chains and approximately 12% for beta chains. Tracking of tumor mutation counts was seen in expanded intratumoral alpha and beta TCR counts.

Time point indicated: sample taken at primary tumor resection. V lost 3 bases to trimming and J lost 6 bases, with 16 bases between them. Looked up from germline, CDR1 is SGHRS and CDR2 is YFSETQ. The CDR3 has 14 residues. Every cDNA TCR molecule received its own unique molecular identifier. TCRdb redid the calling of the 5' RACE reads with MiXCR, one entry per CDR3 protein. The sample contains about 100,000 distinct CDR3 sequences, 4% to 4.5% of which appear only once. About this clonotype itself: The antigen is undetermined.

V and J are TRBV5-1 and TRBJ2-7, with D perhaps matching TRBD1 (5 bases). The TCR originated in a male donor with early-stage non-small cell lung cancer. This sample comprised lung tumor tissue, obtained at surgery. The CDR3 sequence is CASSWYGSRGEQYF. The CDR3 bases are TGCGCCAGCAGCTGGTACGGGTCAAGGGGCGAGCAGTACTTC. Filled out from reference TRBV5-1 and TRBJ2-7, the complete variable domain reads KAGVTQTPRYLIKTRGQQVTLSCSPISGHRSVSWYQQTPGQGLQFLFEYFSETQRNKGNFPGRFSGRQFSNSRSEMNVSTLELGDSALYLCASSWYGSRGEQYFGPGTRLTVT.